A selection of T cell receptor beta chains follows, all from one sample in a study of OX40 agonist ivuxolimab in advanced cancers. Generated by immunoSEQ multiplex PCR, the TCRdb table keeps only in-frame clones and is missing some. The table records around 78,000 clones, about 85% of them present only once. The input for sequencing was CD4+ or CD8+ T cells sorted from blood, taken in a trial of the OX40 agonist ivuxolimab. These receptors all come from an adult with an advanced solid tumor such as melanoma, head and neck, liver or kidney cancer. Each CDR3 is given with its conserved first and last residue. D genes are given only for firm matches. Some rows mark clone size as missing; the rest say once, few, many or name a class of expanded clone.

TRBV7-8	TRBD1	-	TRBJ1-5	TGTGCCAGCAGCTTCTCCAGGGGGCCTGATCAGCCCCAGCATTTT	CASSFSRGPDQPQHF
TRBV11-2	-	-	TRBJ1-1	TGTGCCAGCAGCTCGGACAGCCTGACTGAAGCTTTCTTT	CASSSDSLTEAFF
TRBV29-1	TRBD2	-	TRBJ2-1	TGCAGCACTCTCTCCGGGACTAGCGGGATATACAATGAGCAGTTCTTC	CSTLSGTSGIYNEQFF
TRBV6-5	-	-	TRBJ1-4	TGTGCCAGCAGTCCCGGGGGTGCAACTAATGAAAAACTGTTTTTT	CASSPGGATNEKLFF
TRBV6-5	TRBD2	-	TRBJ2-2	TGTGCCACCTGGATGAGTCGGGAGGCCGGGGAGCTGTTTTTT	CATWMSREAGELFF
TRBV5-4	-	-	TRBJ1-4	TGTGCCAGCAGCTCTGGGGCCGCGGGGAATGAAAAACTGTTTTTT	CASSSGAAGNEKLFF
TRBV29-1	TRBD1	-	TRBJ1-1	TGCAGCCCTGGGACAGCCACTGAAGCTTTCTTT	CSPGTATEAFF
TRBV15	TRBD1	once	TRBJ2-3	TGTGCCACCAGCAGAGAACTACAAGGACAGGGCCCAGATACGCAGTATTTT	CATSRELQGQGPDTQYF
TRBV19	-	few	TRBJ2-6	TGTGCCAGTAGTATAGGGGAGCCTGGGGCCAACGTCCTGACTTTC	CASSIGEPGANVLTF
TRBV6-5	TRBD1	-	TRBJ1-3	TGTGCCAGCAGTTACCGACGACAGGGCACAAGAAACACCATATATTTT	CASSYRRQGTRNTIYF
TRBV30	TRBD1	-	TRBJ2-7	TGTGCCTGGAGTGTAACGGGACAGGGCCACTACGAGCAGTACTTC	CAWSVTGQGHYEQYF
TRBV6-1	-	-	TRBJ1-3	TGTGCCAGCAGTCTTATCGGCTCTGGAAACACCATATATTTT	CASSLIGSGNTIYF
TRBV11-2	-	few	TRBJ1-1	TGTGCCAGCAGCTTAGGCCGGGGGGGTGCGAACACTGAAGCTTTCTTT	CASSLGRGGANTEAFF
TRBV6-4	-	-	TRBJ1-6	TGTGCCAGCAGTGAGGCGGGGGGTTCACCCCTCCACTTT	CASSEAGGSPLHF
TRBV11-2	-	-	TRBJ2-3	TGTGCCAGCAGCTTAGTTTTGGGGACAGATACGCAGTATTTT	CASSLVLGTDTQYF
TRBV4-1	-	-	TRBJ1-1	TGCGCCAGCAGACCGGGACGGGATTTTCAGGAAGCTTTCTTT	CASRPGRDFQEAFF
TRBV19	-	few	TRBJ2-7	TGTGCCAGTAGTATAGCGGCTAGGTACGAGCAGTACTTC	CASSIAARYEQYF
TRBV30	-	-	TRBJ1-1	TGTGCCCATCAGGCGGACACTGAAGCTTTCTTT	CAHQADTEAFF
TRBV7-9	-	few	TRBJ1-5	TGTGCCAGCAGCCCATGGGGGAGTGATCAGCCCCAGCATTTT	CASSPWGSDQPQHF
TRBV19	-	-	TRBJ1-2	TGTGCCAGTAGGGGGACTGAAGATTATGGCTACACCTTC	CASRGTEDYGYTF
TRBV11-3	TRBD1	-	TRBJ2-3	TGTGCCAGCAGCTTCAACAGGGGTAGCACAGATACGCAGTATTTT	CASSFNRGSTDTQYF
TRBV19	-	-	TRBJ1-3	TGTGCCAGTGCCCGGACAGTAGGAAACACCATATATTTT	CASARTVGNTIYF
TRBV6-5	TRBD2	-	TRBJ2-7	TGTGCCAGCAGACCACTAGCGGCTAACTCCTACGAGCAGTACTTC	CASRPLAANSYEQYF
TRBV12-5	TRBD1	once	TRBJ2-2	TGTGCTAGTGGTGGGCCGGGACAGGGGGCGCCCGGGGAGCTGTTTTTT	CASGGPGQGAPGELFF